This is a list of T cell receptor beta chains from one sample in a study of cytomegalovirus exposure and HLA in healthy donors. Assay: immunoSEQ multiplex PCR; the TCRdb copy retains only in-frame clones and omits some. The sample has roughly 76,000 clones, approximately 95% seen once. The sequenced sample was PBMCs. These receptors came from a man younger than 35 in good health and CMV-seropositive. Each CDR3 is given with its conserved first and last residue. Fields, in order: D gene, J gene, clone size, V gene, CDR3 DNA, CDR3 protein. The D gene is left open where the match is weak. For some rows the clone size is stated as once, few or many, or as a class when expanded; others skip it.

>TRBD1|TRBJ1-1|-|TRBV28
TGTGCCAGTCCGGGGAGGACAGGGGGCTTGAACACTGAAGCTTTCTTT
CASPGRTGGLNTEAFF
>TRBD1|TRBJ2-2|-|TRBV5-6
TGTGCCAGCAGCTTGGCCTGGGCAGGGGGTGCCGGGGAGCTGTTTTTT
CASSLAWAGGAGELFF
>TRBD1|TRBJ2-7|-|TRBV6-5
TGTGCCAGCAGCAATATCAGGGGGAGCTCCTACGAGCAGTACTTC
CASSNIRGSSYEQYF
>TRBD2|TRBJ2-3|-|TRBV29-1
TGCAGCGTTGAACTCTCGGGATTAGCGGGAGTCGCAGATACGCAGTATTTT
CSVELSGLAGVADTQYF
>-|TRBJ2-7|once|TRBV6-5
TGTGCCAGCAGTGAGGGCCTTGAGCAGTACTTC
CASSEGLEQYF
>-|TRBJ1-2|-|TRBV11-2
TGTGCCAGCAGCTTATGGGAGACTAACTATGGCTACACCTTC
CASSLWETNYGYTF
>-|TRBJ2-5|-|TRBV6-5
TGTGCCAGCAGTTGGGGGACTCAAGAGACCCAGTACTTC
CASSWGTQETQYF
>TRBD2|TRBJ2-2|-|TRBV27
TGTGCCAGCAGTCTTAGCGGGAGGAACACCGGGGAGCTGTTTTTT
CASSLSGRNTGELFF
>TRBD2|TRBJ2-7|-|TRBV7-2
TGTGCCAGCAGCTTCGGACTAGCGGGAGCTTCTTACGAGCAGTACTTC
CASSFGLAGASYEQYF
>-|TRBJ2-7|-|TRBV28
TGTGCCAGCAACCTAAGGGACTTGGGAGAGCAGTACTTC
CASNLRDLGEQYF
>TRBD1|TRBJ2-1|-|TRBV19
TGTGCCAGTAGTATTAGCGACAGGGAGATTGATGAGCAGTTCTTC
CASSISDREIDEQFF
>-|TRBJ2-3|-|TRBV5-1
TGCGCCAGCAGCTTGAGGCAGGAACCAGATACGCAGTATTTT
CASSLRQEPDTQYF
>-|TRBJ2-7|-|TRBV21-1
TGTGCCAGCAGCAAAGTGTGTAGCGGGAGGGCCTACGAGCAGTACTTC
CASSKVCSGRAYEQYF
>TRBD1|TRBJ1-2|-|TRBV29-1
TGCAGCGTTGGACAGGGGGCGCATGGCTACACCTTC
CSVGQGAHGYTF
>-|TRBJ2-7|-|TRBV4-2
TGTGCCAGCAGCCAAGGGACAGTACTCTACGAGCAGTACTTC
CASSQGTVLYEQYF
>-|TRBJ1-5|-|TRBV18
TGTGCCAGCTCGGCTAAGACAGACAGCAATCAGCCCCAGCATTTT
CASSAKTDSNQPQHF
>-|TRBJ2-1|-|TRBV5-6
TGTGCCAGCAGCTTGGGACAGGCTTCCAATGAGCAGTTCTTC
CASSLGQASNEQFF
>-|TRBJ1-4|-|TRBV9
TGTGCCAGCAGCCCCCGGGTTATAGGTGAAAAACTGTTTTTT
CASSPRVIGEKLFF
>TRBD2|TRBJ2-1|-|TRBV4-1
TGCGCCAGCAGCCGAGAGGGACTAGCGGGAGGAGAGCAGTTCTTC
CASSREGLAGGEQFF
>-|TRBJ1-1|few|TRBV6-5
TGTGCCAGCAGTACAGGGAACACTGAAGCTTTCTTT
CASSTGNTEAFF
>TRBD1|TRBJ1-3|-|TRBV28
TGTGCCAGCAGAAGAACCGGGACAGGGGGAATTTCTGGAAACACCATATATTTT
CASRRTGTGGISGNTIYF
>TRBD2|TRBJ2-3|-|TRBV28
TGTGCCAGCAGTCCCGGGGGGGGCGCTAGCACAGATACGCAGTATTTT
CASSPGGGASTDTQYF
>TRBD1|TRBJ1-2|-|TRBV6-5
TGTGCCAGCAGTTCCACGGGACAGGGGGTTTACTATGGCTACACCTTC
CASSSTGQGVYYGYTF
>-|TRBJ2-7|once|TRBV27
TGTGCCAGCAGTCAGGGGTGGGTCTACGAGCAGTACTTC
CASSQGWVYEQYF
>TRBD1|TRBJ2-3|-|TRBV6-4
TGTGCCAGCAGTGAAGAGGCTGGGACAGGGGGCACAGATACGCAGTATTTT
CASSEEAGTGGTDTQYF
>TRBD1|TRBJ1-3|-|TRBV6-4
TGTGCCAGCAGTGATAATCCAACAGGGGTAGGAGGAAACACCATATATTTT
CASSDNPTGVGGNTIYF
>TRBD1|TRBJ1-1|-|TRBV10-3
TGTGCCTCCAACCGACAGGGTAGGGACACTGAAGCTTTCTTT
CASNRQGRDTEAFF
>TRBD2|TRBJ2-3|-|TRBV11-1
TGTGCCAGCAGCTCGACTAGCTCGGATACGCAGTATTTT
CASSSTSSDTQYF
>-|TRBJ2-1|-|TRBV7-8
TGTGCCAGCAGACCCACTTCGTTTACCAATGAGCAGTTCTTC
CASRPTSFTNEQFF
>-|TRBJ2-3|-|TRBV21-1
TGTGCCAGCAGCAATGGGCTTCCCGGGACAGGTTTCACAGATACGCAGTATTTT
CASSNGLPGTGFTDTQYF
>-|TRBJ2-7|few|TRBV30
TGTGCCTGGAGTGCGGGGTTAGGCTCCTACGAGCAGTACTTC
CAWSAGLGSYEQYF
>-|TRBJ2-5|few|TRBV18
TGTGCCAGCTCAACTACTAGGGAGGAAGAGACCCAGTACTTC
CASSTTREEETQYF
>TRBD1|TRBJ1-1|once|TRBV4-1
TGCGCCAGCAGCCAACCGGGACAGGGGGCTGAAGCTTTCTTT
CASSQPGQGAEAFF
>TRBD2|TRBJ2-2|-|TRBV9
TGTGCCAGCAGCGGAAGAGGACTAGCGAACACCGGGGAGCTGTTTTTT
CASSGRGLANTGELFF
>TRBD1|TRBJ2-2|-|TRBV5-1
TGCGCCAGCAGCCAGGACAGGGTCGACACCGGGGAGCTGTTTTTT
CASSQDRVDTGELFF